This TCR beta chain was profiled in a study of cytomegalovirus exposure and HLA in healthy donors (TCRdb year 2017). As for the study more broadly: An earlier analysis of 587 of the donors reported 250 to 300 Gb of sequence data and some 120 million unique TCR beta sequences from approximately 180 million T cells. The later analysis used no new phenotypic data to find candidate immune exposures, relying instead on TCR beta sequences and their occurrence across donors. Both class I and class II loci were covered by HLA typing, at four-digit resolution. The study was designed to test whether signatures of past pathogen exposure could be identified by cataloging public T cell receptors. An earlier analysis of around 580 of the donors used high-throughput TCR beta sequencing to judge whether each TCR beta V gene segment behaved as functional or pseudogenic. Among several hundred genotyped donors of the cohort, an average of roughly 230,000 unique TCR beta nucleotide sequences was sequenced per donor, of which about 18% were non-productive. Every discovery cohort repertoire had been produced on one sequencing platform. Typing coverage varied by locus: roughly 620-640 donors for A, B, C, DRB1 and DQB1; some 520 for DQA1; more than 600 for DPA1; approximately 490 for DPB1. Of the 300 to 500 genotyped donors, approximately 81% were placed in the genetic ancestry cluster associated with self-reported Caucasian donors. Donor age, sex, ethnicity and CMV serostatus were collected together with the repertoire data. A separate validation cohort of roughly 110 different subjects was used in addition to the roughly 640-subject first cohort. About 280 gigabases of sequencing data and tens of millions of unique TCR sequences were included in an early release covering 550 to 800 HLA-typed donors. In a later genetic analysis, genome-wide SNP genotypes for about three fifths of the roughly 670 donors were used, and that subset was treated as a discovery cohort. A later analysis re-analyzed previously published TCR beta repertoires from approximately 670 donors and added high-resolution HLA genotyping to study TCR occurrence patterns. Several DR-DQ haplotypes were handled as single units for association and clustering because linkage in the cohort was strong. The study combined high-throughput TCR immunosequencing, statistical association of individual TCRs with disease status, and machine learning to predict cytomegalovirus infection status. The T cell repertoires of 666 subjects were profiled by immunosequencing and related to cytomegalovirus serostatus.

The method was the immunoSEQ multiplex PCR assay. For the multiplex PCR, a mixture combining 60 forward primers for TCR Vbeta segments and 13 reverse primers for TCR Jbeta segments was used. The CDR3 region of rearranged TCR beta genes was amplified from genomic DNA with a multiplex PCR assay. The Illumina HiSeq System was used to sequence the amplified TCR beta libraries as 87-base-pair reads. As for the original processing: A later analysis counted tens of millions of unique TCR beta chains across the 550 to 800 repertoires, and some 11 million of these chains were shared by at least two donors. A nearest-neighbor algorithm error-corrected the raw reads and collapsed the reads into unique sequences, merging closely related sequences to remove PCR and sequencing errors. Alignment of CDR3 sequences to IMGT reference sequences was used to assign V, D and J gene segments. For a sequence to be retained, at least a six-nucleotide match to both a V gene segment and a J gene segment was required. A rearrangement was called productive if the CDR3 had no stop codons and remained in frame with V and J, and every other rearrangement was called non-productive. Following IMGT convention, CDR3 was defined as the stretch from the second conserved V-encoded cysteine to the conserved J-encoded phenylalanine. Sequences without an unambiguous match to a single V gene segment were excluded from the earlier analysis of approximately 600 of the donors. An earlier analysis of several hundred of the donors classified V segments as functional when productive rearrangements were above 56.7% and as segregating when the standard deviation between donors was above 5%. A statistical classification framework was built to diagnose cytomegalovirus status from the catalog of TCR beta chain sequences. In a later analysis, V and J genes were assigned by comparing TCR nucleotide sequences against IMGT/GENE-DB human TR gene sequences. The TCRdist pipeline was used in a later analysis to assign CDR3 sequences and most-parsimonious VDJ recombination scenarios. In a later analysis, each TCR beta chain was defined by its CDR3 amino acid sequence together with its V-gene family, and reads without a unique V-gene family were excluded. In a later analysis, 500 to 650 highly shared, low-generation-probability nucleotide sequences were removed to address suspected cross-contamination and a sequencing artifact. In a later analysis, a clonal expansion index was calculated for each public chain from normalized within-repertoire ranks of inferred template counts. A later analysis computed generation probabilities with a VDJ recombination model fitted to out-of-frame rearrangements, and checked the results against IGoR. In a later analysis, TCR-TCR, TCR-HLA and TCR-CMV co-occurrence was scored with hypergeometric tests, and a repertoire-size bias correction was applied to TCR pairs. False discovery rates were estimated in a later analysis by permuting HLA or CMV assignments 20 times. In a later analysis, co-occurring TCRs were grouped using DBSCAN, and TCRdist sequence similarity was added for clustering within HLA-allele-positive subsets. Repertoires with fewer than 30,000 or more than 120,000 public chains, plus five repertoires with anomalous nucleotide sharing, were excluded from co-occurrence clustering. In TCRdb, the immuneACCESS table is reduced to in-frame sequences with V and J assigned. These tables do not hold every clone; where another copy was compared, an unresolved V gene accounts for under half, and the others remain unexplained. The DNA was the basis for D and trimming; V, J and clone size are from that table. The table for this sample lists under 150,000 clones; 75% to 80% of them were counted only once. The ten largest clones represent about 6.8% of the sample.

Beyond this particular receptor, the publication reports: When HLA alleles, especially DR and DQ, strongly co-occurred, TCR associations were difficult to assign to individual alleles. Because counts were too low, roughly 16 rarely observed V segments, including chromosome 9 orphons, were left out of the earlier analysis of about 620 of the donors. Some IMGT-functional V segments, including TRBV6-2 and TRBV6-3, could not be distinguished by the 87-base-pair reads and were therefore excluded. Three of the identified cytomegalovirus-associated TCR beta chains were confirmed in vitro to be specific for cytomegalovirus antigens. A further reported finding was that TCR beta sequences accurately predicted the HLA-A and HLA-B alleles for most subjects in the first cohort. Sequencing depth was assumed to be roughly uniform across donors in the presence/absence analyses, though that assumption may not hold. While some public TCRs were present in many individuals, most TCR sequences turned up only very rarely across donors. In a later analysis, most CMV-associated TCR beta chains were found to appear HLA-restricted, with HLA associations seemingly driven largely by CMV exposure. The study listed over 150 TCR beta chains as associated with cytomegalovirus. At a false discovery rate of 0.05, a later analysis linked some 17,000 TCR beta sequences to specific HLA alleles. In a later genetic analysis, fewer N-insertions in productive TCRs were reported among donors in an Asian-associated ancestry cluster than the roughly 670-donor mean. Correlated functional status among segregating V segments might be attributable to linkage disequilibrium, but an unknown experimental factor could not be ruled out. Cytomegalovirus status was reported to be diagnosed by the classifier with high specificity and sensitivity in both the original and validation cohorts. Because HLA typing was unavailable for some donors at each locus, only the typed subset was used in association tests. According to the authors, the approach could potentially be generalized to other disease states and immunological phenotypes. In an earlier analysis of around 600 of the donors, most TCR beta V segments appeared in productive rearrangements about 90% or about 30% of the time, broadly matching IMGT annotations. A later analysis found that TCR association rates varied across HLA loci, with DRB1 alleles showing the most associated TCRs and HLA-C alleles the fewest. A later analysis found that HLA-associated TCR beta chains were more clonally expanded and had lower generation probabilities than equally common non-associated chains. The sequencing pipeline was judged likely to have produced a cluster of highly shared sequence variants as a technical artifact. Several of the top co-occurrence clusters appeared to be linked to parvovirus B19, influenza, CMV and Epstein-Barr virus, according to a later analysis. Immune exposure information for the cohort was limited to CMV serostatus. The cohort was sequenced for TCR beta chains only, and without alpha or paired-chain data the features that could be detected were limited. A later genetic analysis associated a missense DCLRE1C variant with V-gene and J-gene trimming of TCR beta chains, and an independent cohort replicated the association.

The germline V gene (reference sequence) supplies CDR1 LNHDA and CDR2 SQIVND. The V and J ends are trimmed by 5 bases and 7 bases, leaving 14 bases between them. There are 14 amino acids in the CDR3, from cysteine to phenylalanine inclusive. Just CDR3 DNA is preserved here, 42 bases in frame from base 1. The cohort comprised around 690 healthy bone marrow donors. All cohort members were sampled while nominally healthy, although unrecorded immune exposures were likely present. The donor tested CMV seropositive and was one of the 289 seropositive cohort members. Each donor provided a peripheral blood sample, and peripheral blood mononuclear cells were used for TCR beta sequencing. Genomic DNA was extracted from the blood cell samples with the Qiagen DNeasy Blood Extraction Kit. In the case of this clone: This receptor's antigen is unknown. Within one base of it there is no much larger clone, and no base qualities were kept.

This clonotype was obtained from a woman aged 40 to 50 in good health and CMV-seropositive. Here the chain combines TRBV19 and TRBJ2-2; no D gene is confidently identified. The sequenced sample was PBMCs. The encoded CDR3 is CASSPRNAHGELFF. The base sequence is TGTGCCAGTAGTCCGAGAAACGCTCACGGGGAGCTGTTTTTT.